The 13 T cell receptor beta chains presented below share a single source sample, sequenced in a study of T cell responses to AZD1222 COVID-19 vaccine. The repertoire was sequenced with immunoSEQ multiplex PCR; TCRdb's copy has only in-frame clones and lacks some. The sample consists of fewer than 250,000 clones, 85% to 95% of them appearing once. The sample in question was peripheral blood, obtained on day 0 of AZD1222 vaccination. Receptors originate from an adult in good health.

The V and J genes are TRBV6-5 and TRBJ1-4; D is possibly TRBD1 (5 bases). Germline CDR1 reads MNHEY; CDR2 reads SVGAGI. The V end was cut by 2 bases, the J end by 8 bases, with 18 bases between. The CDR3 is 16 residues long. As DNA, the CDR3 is TGTGCCAGCAGTTACGGGTCAGGGCGATTAGGAGAAAAACTGTTTTTT. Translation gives CASSYGSGRLGEKLFF.

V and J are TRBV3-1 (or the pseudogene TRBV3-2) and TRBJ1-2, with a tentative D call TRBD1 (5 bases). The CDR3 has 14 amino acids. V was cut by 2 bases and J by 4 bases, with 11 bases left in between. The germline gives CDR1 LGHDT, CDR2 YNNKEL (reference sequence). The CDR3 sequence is CASSQTGRGYGYTF. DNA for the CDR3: TGTGCCAGCAGCCAAACCGGGAGGGGCTATGGCTACACCTTC.

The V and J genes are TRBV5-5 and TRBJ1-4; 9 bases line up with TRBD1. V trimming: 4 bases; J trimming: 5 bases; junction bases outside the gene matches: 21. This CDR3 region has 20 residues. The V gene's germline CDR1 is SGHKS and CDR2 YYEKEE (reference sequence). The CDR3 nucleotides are TGTGCCAGCAGCCGCACAGGGGGCTCGCGCGGAGTCATGCCGAATGAAAAACTGTTTTTT. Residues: CASSRTGGSRGVMPNEKLFF.

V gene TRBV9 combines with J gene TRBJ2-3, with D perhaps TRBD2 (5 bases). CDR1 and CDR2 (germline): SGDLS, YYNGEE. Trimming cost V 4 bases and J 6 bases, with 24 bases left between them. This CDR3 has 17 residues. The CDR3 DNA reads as TGTGCCAGCAGCAAGGCGGTGGGAGAGGGTTTAGGGGATACGCAGTATTTT. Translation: CASSKAVGEGLGDTQYF.

The chain's CDR3 is CASSQTPTSGAGNSPLHF. CDR3 coding DNA: TGTGCCAGCAGCCAGACGCCGACCTCAGGGGCGGGTAATTCACCCCTCCACTTT. The chain has TRBV3-1 (or the pseudogene TRBV3-2) and TRBJ1-6; maybe TRBD1 (6 bases). The CDR3 totals 18 residues. Per germline, CDR1 LGHDT and CDR2 YNNKEL (reference sequence). V was pared by 3 bases and J by 6 bases, with 21 bases between.

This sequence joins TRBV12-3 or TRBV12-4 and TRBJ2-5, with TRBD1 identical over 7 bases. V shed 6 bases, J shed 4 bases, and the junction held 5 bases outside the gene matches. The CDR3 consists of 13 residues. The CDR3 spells CASRDRDRETQYF. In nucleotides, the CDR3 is TGTGCCAGCAGGGACCGGGACAGAGAGACCCAGTACTTC.

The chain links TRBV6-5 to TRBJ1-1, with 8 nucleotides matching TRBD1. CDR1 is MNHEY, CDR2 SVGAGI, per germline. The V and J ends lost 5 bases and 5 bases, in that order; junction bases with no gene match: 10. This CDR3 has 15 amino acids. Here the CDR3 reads CASSPPRTGRTEAFF. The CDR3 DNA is TGTGCCAGCAGTCCCCCCCGGACAGGGAGGACTGAAGCTTTCTTT.

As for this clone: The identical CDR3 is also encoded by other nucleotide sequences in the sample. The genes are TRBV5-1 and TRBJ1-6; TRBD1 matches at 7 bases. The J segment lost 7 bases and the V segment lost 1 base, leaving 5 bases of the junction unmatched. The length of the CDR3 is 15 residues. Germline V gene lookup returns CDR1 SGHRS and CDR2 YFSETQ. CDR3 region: CASSLRQGGNSPLHF. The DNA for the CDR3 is TGCGCCAGCAGCTTGAGACAGGGTGGCAATTCACCCCTCCACTTT.

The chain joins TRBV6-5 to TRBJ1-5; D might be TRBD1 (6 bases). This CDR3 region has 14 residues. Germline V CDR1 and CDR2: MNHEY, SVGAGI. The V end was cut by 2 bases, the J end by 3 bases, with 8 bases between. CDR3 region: CASSYGGINQPQHF. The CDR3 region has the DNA TGTGCCAGCAGTTACGGGGGCATCAATCAGCCCCAGCATTTT.

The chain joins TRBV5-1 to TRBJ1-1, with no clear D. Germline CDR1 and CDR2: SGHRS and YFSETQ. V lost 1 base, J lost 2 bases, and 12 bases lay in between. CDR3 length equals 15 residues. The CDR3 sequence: CASSLPTSRNTEAFF. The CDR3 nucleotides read TGCGCCAGCAGCTTGCCTACATCTCGTAACACTGAAGCTTTCTTT.

The CDR3 nucleotides are TGTGCCAGCAGCCAAGCGGCAGAGACCCAGTACTTC. Its protein is CASSQAAETQYF. The V and J genes are TRBV3-1 (or the pseudogene TRBV3-2) and TRBJ2-5, with no clear D. V lost 1 base and J 4 bases, leaving 4 bases between the germline ends. This CDR3 contains 12 residues. Germline values: CDR1 LGHDT, CDR2 YNNKEL (reference sequence).

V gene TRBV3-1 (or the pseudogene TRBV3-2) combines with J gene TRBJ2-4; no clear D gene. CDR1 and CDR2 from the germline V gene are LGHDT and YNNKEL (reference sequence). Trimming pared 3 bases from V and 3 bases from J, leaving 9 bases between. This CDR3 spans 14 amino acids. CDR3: CASSQGFGKNIQYF. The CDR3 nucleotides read TGTGCCAGCAGCCAGGGGTTCGGCAAAAACATTCAGTACTTC.

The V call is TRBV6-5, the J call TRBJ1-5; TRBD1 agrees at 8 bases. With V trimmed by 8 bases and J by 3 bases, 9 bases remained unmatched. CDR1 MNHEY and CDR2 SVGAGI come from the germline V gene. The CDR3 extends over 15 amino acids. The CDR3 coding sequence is TGTGCCAGCCTCCAAGAGGACAGGGTCAATCAGCCCCAGCATTTT. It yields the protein CASLQEDRVNQPQHF.